This TCR beta chain was documented in a study of shared clonotypes between healthy human individuals. General study findings and limits: The rarefaction results pointed to incomplete sorted-subset sequencing despite large depth.

Germline V gives CDR1 MGHRA, CDR2 YSYEKL. V dropped 7 bases and J dropped 4 bases, with 13 bases sitting between them. This CDR3 contains 13 residues. This clone turned up a few times. Antigen: not known. The protocol was immunoSEQ multiplex PCR, while the TCRdb copy is restricted to in-frame clones and leaves out a portion. The table includes nearly 2 million clones, approximately 94% detected once. In the naive CD8 group, cells lacked CD45RO and were positively selected for CCR7, so terminally differentiated effector memory CD45RA+ cells were left out. Sequenced: naive CD8+ T cells sorted from blood. The TCR was taken from a man between 18 and 35 years old in good health. The rearrangement uses TRBV4-1 and TRBJ1-1; perhaps TRBD1 as D (5 bases). The CDR3 is CASTPRGTTEAFF. Here the CDR3 DNA reads TGCGCCAGCACTCCGCGGGGGACCACTGAAGCTTTCTTT.